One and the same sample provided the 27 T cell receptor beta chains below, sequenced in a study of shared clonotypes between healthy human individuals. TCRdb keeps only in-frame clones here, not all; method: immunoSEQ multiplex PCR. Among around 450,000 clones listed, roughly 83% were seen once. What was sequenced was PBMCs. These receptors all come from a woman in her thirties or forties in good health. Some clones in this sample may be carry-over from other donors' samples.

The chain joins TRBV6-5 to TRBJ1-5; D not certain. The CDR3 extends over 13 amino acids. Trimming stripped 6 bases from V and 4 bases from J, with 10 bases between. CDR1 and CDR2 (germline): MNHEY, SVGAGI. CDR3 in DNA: TGTGCCAGCAGACCAAACGGTAATCAGCCCCAGCATTTT. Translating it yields CASRPNGNQPQHF.

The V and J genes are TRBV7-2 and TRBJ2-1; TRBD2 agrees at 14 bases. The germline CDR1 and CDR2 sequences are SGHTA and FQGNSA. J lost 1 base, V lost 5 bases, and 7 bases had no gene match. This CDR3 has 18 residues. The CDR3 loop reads CASSPGTSGSGSYNEQFF. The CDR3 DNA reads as TGTGCCAGCAGCCCAGGGACTAGCGGGAGCGGGTCCTACAATGAGCAGTTCTTC.

CDR3 in amino acids: CASSLTGGSGNEKLFF. In nucleotides, the CDR3 is TGTGCCAGCAGTTTAACAGGGGGCTCGGGTAATGAAAAACTGTTTTTT. The chain recombines TRBV28 with TRBJ1-4; TRBD1 agrees at 9 bases. V shed 2 bases and J 4 bases; nucleotides not matched to a gene: 5. The CDR3 is 16 residues long. Germline assignment: CDR1 MDHEN and CDR2 SYDVKM.

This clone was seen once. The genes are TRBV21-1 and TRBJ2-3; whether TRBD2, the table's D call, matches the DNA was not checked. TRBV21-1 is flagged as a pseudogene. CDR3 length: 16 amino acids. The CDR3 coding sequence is TGTGCCAGCAGCAAAGAGGCTAGCGGGAAAACAGATACGCAGTATTTT. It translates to CASSKEASGKTDTQYF.

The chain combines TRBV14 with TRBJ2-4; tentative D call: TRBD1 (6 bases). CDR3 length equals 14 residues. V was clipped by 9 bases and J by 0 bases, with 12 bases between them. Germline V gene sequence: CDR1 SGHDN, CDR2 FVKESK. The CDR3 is CASRDTIAKNIQYF. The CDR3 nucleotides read TGTGCCAGTAGGGACACCATAGCCAAAAACATTCAGTACTTC.

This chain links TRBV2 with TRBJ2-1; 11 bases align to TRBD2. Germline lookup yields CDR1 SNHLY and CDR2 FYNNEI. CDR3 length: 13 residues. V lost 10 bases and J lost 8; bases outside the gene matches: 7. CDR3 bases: TGTGCCACCTCACTAGCGGGAGTGCATGAGCAGTTCTTC. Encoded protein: CATSLAGVHEQFF. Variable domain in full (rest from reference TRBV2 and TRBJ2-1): EPEVTQTPSHQVTQMGQEVILRCVPISNHLYFYWYRQILGQKVEFLVSFYNNEISEKSEIFDDQFSVERPDGSNFTLKIRSTKLEDSAMYFCATSLAGVHEQFFGPGTRLTVL.

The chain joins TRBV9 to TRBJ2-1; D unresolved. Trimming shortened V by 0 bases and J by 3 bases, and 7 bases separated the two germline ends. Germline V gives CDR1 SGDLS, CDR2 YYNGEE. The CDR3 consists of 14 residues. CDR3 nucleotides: TGTGCCAGCAGCGTAGGCGGAAACTACAATGAGCAGTTCTTC. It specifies CASSVGGNYNEQFF.

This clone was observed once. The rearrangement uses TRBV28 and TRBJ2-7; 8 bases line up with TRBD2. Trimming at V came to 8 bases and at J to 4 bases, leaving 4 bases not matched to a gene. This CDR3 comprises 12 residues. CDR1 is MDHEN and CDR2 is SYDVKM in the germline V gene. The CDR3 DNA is TGTGCCAGCGGGACTAGTGGATACGAGCAGTACTTC. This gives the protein CASGTSGYEQYF.

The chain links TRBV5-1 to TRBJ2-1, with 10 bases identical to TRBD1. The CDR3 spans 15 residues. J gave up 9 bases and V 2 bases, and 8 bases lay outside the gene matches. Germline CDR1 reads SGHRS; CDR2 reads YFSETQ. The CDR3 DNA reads TGCGCCAGCAGCTTCCGGGACAGGGGTAAGACTGAGCAGTTCTTC. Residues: CASSFRDRGKTEQFF.

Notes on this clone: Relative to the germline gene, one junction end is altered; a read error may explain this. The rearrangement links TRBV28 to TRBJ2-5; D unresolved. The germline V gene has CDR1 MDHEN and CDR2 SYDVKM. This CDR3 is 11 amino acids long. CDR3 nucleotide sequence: TGTGCCAGCAGTTTCCTAAATAAGTGCCACTTC. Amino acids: CASSFLNKCHF.

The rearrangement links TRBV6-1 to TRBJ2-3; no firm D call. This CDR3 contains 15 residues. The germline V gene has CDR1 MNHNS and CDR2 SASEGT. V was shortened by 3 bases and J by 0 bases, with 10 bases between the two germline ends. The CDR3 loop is CASSESRPSTDTQYF. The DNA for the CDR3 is TGTGCCAGCAGTGAGAGCAGGCCCAGCACAGATACGCAGTATTTT.

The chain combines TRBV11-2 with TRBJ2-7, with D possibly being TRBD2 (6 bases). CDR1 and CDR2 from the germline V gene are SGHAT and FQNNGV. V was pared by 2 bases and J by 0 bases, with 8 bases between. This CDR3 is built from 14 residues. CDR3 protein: CASSLQRASYEQYF. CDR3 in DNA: TGTGCCAGCAGCTTACAGCGGGCCTCCTACGAGCAGTACTTC. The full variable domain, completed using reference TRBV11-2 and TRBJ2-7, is EAGVAQSPRYKIIEKRQSVAFWCNPISGHATLYWYQQILGQGPKLLIQFQNNGVVDDSQLPKDRFSAERLKGVDSTLKIQPAKLEDSAVYLCASSLQRASYEQYFGPGTRLTVT.

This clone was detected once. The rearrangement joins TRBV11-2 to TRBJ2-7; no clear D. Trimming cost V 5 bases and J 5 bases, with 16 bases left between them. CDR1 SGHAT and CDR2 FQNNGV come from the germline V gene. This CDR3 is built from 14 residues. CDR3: CASSPLRSGHEQYF. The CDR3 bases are TGTGCCAGCAGCCCGCTTCGGAGTGGGCACGAGCAGTACTTC.

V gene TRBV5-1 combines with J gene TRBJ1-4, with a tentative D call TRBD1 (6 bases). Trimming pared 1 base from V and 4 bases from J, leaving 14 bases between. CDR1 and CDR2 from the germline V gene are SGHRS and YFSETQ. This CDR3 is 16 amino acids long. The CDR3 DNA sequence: TGCGCCAGCAGCTTGAAAGTACAGGGTCGTAATGAAAAACTGTTTTTT. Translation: CASSLKVQGRNEKLFF.

DNA of the CDR3: TGTGCCAGCAGGGACGGCGCTTCCTACGAGCAGTACTTC. Translation gives CASRDGASYEQYF. This chain uses TRBV2 with TRBJ2-7; D remains unclear. Germline lookup yields CDR1 SNHLY and CDR2 FYNNEI. The CDR3 has 13 residues. V was pared by 6 bases and J by 1 base, with 10 bases between. Filled out from reference TRBV2 and TRBJ2-7, the complete variable domain reads EPEVTQTPSHQVTQMGQEVILRCVPISNHLYFYWYRQILGQKVEFLVSFYNNEISEKSEIFDDQFSVERPDGSNFTLKIRSTKLEDSAMYFCASRDGASYEQYFGPGTRLTVT.

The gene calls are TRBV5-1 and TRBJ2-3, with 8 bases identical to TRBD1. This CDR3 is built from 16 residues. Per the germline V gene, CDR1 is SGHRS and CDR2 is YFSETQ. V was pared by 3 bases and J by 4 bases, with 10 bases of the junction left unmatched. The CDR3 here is CASSSVDRGFADTQYF. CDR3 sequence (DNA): TGCGCCAGCAGCTCGGTCGACAGGGGTTTCGCAGATACGCAGTATTTT.

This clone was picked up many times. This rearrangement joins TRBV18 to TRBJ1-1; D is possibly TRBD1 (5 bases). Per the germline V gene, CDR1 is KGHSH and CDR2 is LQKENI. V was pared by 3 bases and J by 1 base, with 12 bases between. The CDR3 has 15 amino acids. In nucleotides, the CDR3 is TGTGCCAGCTCACCTACGGGACCAACGAACACTGAAGCTTTCTTT. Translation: CASSPTGPTNTEAFF.

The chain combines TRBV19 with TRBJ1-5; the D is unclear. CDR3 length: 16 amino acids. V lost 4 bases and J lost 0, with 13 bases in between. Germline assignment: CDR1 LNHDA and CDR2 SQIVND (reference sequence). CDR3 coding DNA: TGTGCCAGTAGTAGACTCCGTCAGCGTAGCAATCAGCCCCAGCATTTT. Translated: CASSRLRQRSNQPQHF.

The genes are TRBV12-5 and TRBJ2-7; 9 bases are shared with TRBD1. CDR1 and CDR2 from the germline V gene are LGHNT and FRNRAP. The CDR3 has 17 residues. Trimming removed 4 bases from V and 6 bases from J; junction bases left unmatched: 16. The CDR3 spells CASGSNVHRDRVAEQYF. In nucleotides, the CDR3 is TGTGCTAGTGGTTCCAACGTGCACCGGGACAGGGTTGCCGAGCAGTACTTC.

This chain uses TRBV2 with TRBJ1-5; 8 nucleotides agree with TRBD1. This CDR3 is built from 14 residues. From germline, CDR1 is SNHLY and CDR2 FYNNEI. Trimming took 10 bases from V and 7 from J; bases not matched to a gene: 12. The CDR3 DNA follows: TGTGCCACTCAAGAATCGACAGGGGACCAGCCCCAGCATTTT. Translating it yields CATQESTGDQPQHF.

This chain's CDR3 is CASSLGPGTSGSGNEQFF. For the CDR3, the DNA is TGTGCCAGCAGCTTAGGGCCCGGGACTAGCGGGAGTGGCAATGAGCAGTTCTTC. The V call is TRBV7-3, the J call TRBJ2-1, with 14 bases lining up with TRBD2. The CDR3 consists of 18 residues. Trimming at V came to 2 bases and at J to 6 bases, leaving 9 bases not matched to a gene. Germline-derived CDR1 and CDR2 are SGHTA and FQGTGA.

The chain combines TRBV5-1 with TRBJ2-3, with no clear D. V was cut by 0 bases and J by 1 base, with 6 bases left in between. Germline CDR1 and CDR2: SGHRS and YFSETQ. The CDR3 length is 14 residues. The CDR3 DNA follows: TGCGCCAGCAGCTTGGATGGGGGCACAGATACGCAGTATTTT. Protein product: CASSLDGGTDTQYF.

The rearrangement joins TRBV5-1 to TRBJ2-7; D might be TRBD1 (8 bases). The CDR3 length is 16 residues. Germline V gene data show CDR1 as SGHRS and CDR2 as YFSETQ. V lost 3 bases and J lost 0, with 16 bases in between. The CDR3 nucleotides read TGCGCCAGCAGCTCCGAGACAGGGGACTACTCCTACGAGCAGTACTTC. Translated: CASSSETGDYSYEQYF.

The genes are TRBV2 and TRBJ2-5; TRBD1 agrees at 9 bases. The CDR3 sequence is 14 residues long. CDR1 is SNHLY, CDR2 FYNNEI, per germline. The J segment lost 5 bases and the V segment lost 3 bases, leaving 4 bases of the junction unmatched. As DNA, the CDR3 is TGTGCCAGCAGTGATGAACAGGGGGCTGAGACCCAGTACTTC. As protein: CASSDEQGAETQYF.

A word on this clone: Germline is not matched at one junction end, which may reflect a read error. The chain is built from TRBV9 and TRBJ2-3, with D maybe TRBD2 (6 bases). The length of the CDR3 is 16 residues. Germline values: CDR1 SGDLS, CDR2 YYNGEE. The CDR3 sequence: CACSVTLAGGVDTQYF. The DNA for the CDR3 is TGTGCCTGCAGCGTTACCCTCGCTGGAGGGGTCGATACGCAGTATTTT.

CDR3 DNA sequence: TGTGCCAGCAGCTCGTTGATGGACAGGGAAACCTACGAGCAGTACTTC. It translates to CASSSLMDRETYEQYF. This chain connects TRBV5-6 to TRBJ2-7, with 8 bases fitting TRBD1. Germline V gene lookup returns CDR1 SGHDT and CDR2 YYEEEE. J lost 2 bases, V lost 3 bases, and 10 bases had no gene match. The CDR3 sequence is 16 residues long.

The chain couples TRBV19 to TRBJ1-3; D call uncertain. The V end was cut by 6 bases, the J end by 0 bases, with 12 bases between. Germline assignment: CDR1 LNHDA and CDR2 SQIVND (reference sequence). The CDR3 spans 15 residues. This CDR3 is CASRGRQDSGNTIYF. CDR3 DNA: TGTGCCAGTAGGGGCAGGCAAGACTCTGGAAACACCATATATTTT.